This T cell receptor beta chain came from a study of OX40 agonist ivuxolimab in advanced cancers. For the study at large: Dose-escalation patients' cancers were hepatocellular carcinoma, melanoma, renal cell or head and neck cancer. Antecedent anti-PD-1, anti-PD-L1 or anti-CTLA-4 therapy was permissible, with 40% having received some.

Only in-frame clones appear in the TCRdb table, and some are missing; sequencing was by immunoSEQ multiplex PCR. This sample has roughly 62,000 clones, with roughly 90% found just once. As concerns this clone: Its cognate antigen is unknown.

The ends lost 5 bases at V and 7 bases at J; junction bases unmatched: 8. Germline V gene sequence: CDR1 MDHEN, CDR2 SYDVKM. This CDR3 region has 13 residues. Study-wide points: CD4+ T cells averaged fewer expanded clones than CD8+ T cells.

Source: CD4+ or CD8+ T cells sorted from blood, taken in a trial of the OX40 agonist ivuxolimab. The clonotype comes from an adult with an advanced solid tumor such as melanoma, head and neck, liver or kidney cancer. This rearrangement joins TRBV28 to TRBJ2-7, with 7 bases fitting TRBD2. The CDR3 nucleotides read TGTGCCAGCAGTGAACAGCGGGATCGGGAGCAGTACTTC. It codes for CASSEQRDREQYF.